This is a list of T cell receptor beta chains from one sample in a study of cytomegalovirus exposure and HLA in healthy donors. Clones were read by immunoSEQ multiplex PCR, and TCRdb kept only the in-frame ones, dropping some. The sample carries approximately 98,000 clones, about 80% recorded once. The sample taken for sequencing was PBMCs. The origin of the receptors is a man aged 18 to 29 in good health and CMV-seropositive. Both conserved end residues are part of each CDR3. Each record gives: D gene, V gene, J gene, clone size, CDR3 protein, CDR3 DNA. D genes are given only for firm matches. Clone sizes are given selectively: once, few, many, or a class where the clone is expanded.

D: TRBD1
V: TRBV2
J: TRBJ2-1
size: NA
CDR3: CASREGQARKFF
DNA: TGTGCCAGCAGGGAAGGACAGGCTAGGAAGTTCTTC

D: NA
V: TRBV5-6
J: TRBJ1-2
size: once
CDR3: CASSADRVYGYTF
DNA: TGTGCCAGCAGCGCTGACAGAGTCTATGGCTACACCTTC

D: NA
V: TRBV10-3
J: TRBJ1-2
size: NA
CDR3: CAISDWTEHNYGYTF
DNA: TGTGCCATCAGTGACTGGACAGAACATAACTATGGCTACACCTTC

D: TRBD1
V: TRBV9
J: TRBJ1-6
size: NA
CDR3: CASSSQDRAKRDSPLHF
DNA: TGTGCCAGCAGCTCACAGGACAGGGCTAAGAGGGATTCACCCCTCCACTTT

D: NA
V: TRBV19
J: TRBJ1-5
size: NA
CDR3: CASNEEQRPVRPQHF
DNA: TGTGCCAGTAACGAGGAGCAGAGGCCCGTCCGACCCCAGCATTTT

D: NA
V: TRBV5-4
J: TRBJ2-3
size: NA
CDR3: CASSPNTDTQYF
DNA: TGTGCCAGCAGCCCCAACACAGATACGCAGTATTTT

D: TRBD1
V: TRBV29-1
J: TRBJ2-7
size: NA
CDR3: CSAKTGNFDEQYF
DNA: TGCAGCGCTAAGACAGGGAATTTCGACGAGCAGTACTTC

D: TRBD1
V: TRBV6-1
J: TRBJ1-1
size: NA
CDR3: CASSDRQGNTEAFF
DNA: TGTGCCAGCAGTGACCGACAGGGGAACACTGAAGCTTTCTTT

D: NA
V: TRBV7-2
J: TRBJ1-2
size: NA
CDR3: CASSLGALRVGGYTF
DNA: TGTGCCAGCAGCTTAGGAGCTCTCCGGGTCGGTGGCTACACCTTC

D: NA
V: TRBV19
J: TRBJ1-1
size: few
CDR3: CASLGGNTEAFF
DNA: TGTGCCAGCCTGGGGGGGAATACTGAAGCTTTCTTT

D: NA
V: TRBV15
J: TRBJ2-3
size: NA
CDR3: CATSKGRLAPDTQYF
DNA: TGTGCCACCAGCAAGGGTCGGCTAGCACCAGATACGCAGTATTTT

D: NA
V: TRBV14
J: TRBJ1-6
size: NA
CDR3: CASSQDPGTYNSPLHF
DNA: TGTGCCAGCAGCCAAGATCCAGGGACTTATAATTCACCCCTCCACTTT

D: TRBD2
V: TRBV10-2
J: TRBJ2-7
size: once
CDR3: CASSVGLAGSRGQYF
DNA: TGCGCCAGCAGTGTGGGACTAGCGGGGTCGCGGGGGCAGTACTTC

D: TRBD1
V: TRBV27
J: TRBJ1-5
size: NA
CDR3: CASSLFRGNQPQHF
DNA: TGTGCCAGCAGTTTATTCAGGGGGAATCAGCCCCAGCATTTT

D: NA
V: TRBV9
J: TRBJ2-6
size: NA
CDR3: CASSVFSSGANVLTF
DNA: TGTGCCAGCAGCGTATTCTCCTCTGGGGCCAACGTCCTGACTTTC

D: TRBD1
V: TRBV28
J: TRBJ2-1
size: NA
CDR3: CASSLGQGRNEQFF
DNA: TGTGCCAGCAGCCTCGGACAGGGACGCAATGAGCAGTTCTTC

D: NA
V: TRBV27
J: TRBJ1-1
size: NA
CDR3: CASSLSGVRGHLDTEAFF
DNA: TGTGCCAGCAGTTTATCGGGAGTCAGGGGACACTTAGACACTGAAGCTTTCTTT

D: NA
V: TRBV6-5
J: TRBJ1-6
size: NA
CDR3: CASSREGGDSPLHF
DNA: TGTGCCAGCAGCCGGGAAGGGGGGGATTCACCCCTCCACTTT

D: NA
V: TRBV4-1
J: TRBJ2-1
size: NA
CDR3: CASSQGVGHSYNEQFF
DNA: TGCGCCAGCAGCCAAGGAGTGGGACACTCCTACAATGAGCAGTTCTTC

D: NA
V: TRBV6-5
J: TRBJ1-4
size: few
CDR3: CASSYSISGLKLFF
DNA: TGTGCCAGCAGTTACTCGATATCCGGACTCAAACTGTTTTTT

D: TRBD1
V: TRBV30
J: TRBJ1-4
size: NA
CDR3: CAWSETGEKLFF
DNA: TGTGCCTGGAGCGAGACAGGGGAAAAACTGTTTTTT

D: NA
V: TRBV19
J: TRBJ1-5
size: NA
CDR3: CASSTQGYQPQHF
DNA: TGTGCCAGTTCGACACAGGGTTATCAGCCCCAGCATTTT

D: NA
V: TRBV6-1
J: TRBJ2-7
size: few
CDR3: CASSVFQGPYEQYF
DNA: TGTGCCAGCAGTGTTTTCCAGGGCCCCTACGAGCAGTACTTC

D: TRBD1
V: TRBV9
J: TRBJ1-2
size: NA
CDR3: CASSAQTGSYGYTF
DNA: TGTGCCAGCAGCGCCCAGACAGGGAGCTATGGCTACACCTTC

D: NA
V: TRBV27
J: TRBJ1-2
size: NA
CDR3: CASSSGYYGYTF
DNA: TGTGCCAGCAGTTCAGGGTACTATGGCTACACCTTC

D: TRBD2
V: TRBV7-9
J: TRBJ2-1
size: NA
CDR3: CASGAHSGGASGEQFF
DNA: TGTGCCAGCGGCGCCCATAGCGGGGGGGCTTCGGGTGAGCAGTTCTTC

D: NA
V: TRBV5-4
J: TRBJ2-7
size: once
CDR3: CASSPPRAGRYEQYF
DNA: TGTGCCAGCAGCCCACCTCGGGCAGGGAGGTACGAGCAGTACTTC

D: NA
V: TRBV11-2
J: TRBJ1-6
size: NA
CDR3: CASSPVGVGNSPLHF
DNA: TGTGCCAGCAGCCCCGTAGGGGTCGGCAATTCACCCCTCCACTTT

D: NA
V: TRBV5-6
J: TRBJ2-7
size: NA
CDR3: CASSLGRVSNEQYF
DNA: TGTGCCAGCAGCTTGGGCAGGGTTTCCAACGAGCAGTACTTC

D: NA
V: TRBV5-1
J: TRBJ2-3
size: NA
CDR3: CASSLSSGLRTDTQYF
DNA: TGCGCCAGCAGCTTGTCCTCGGGACTTCGCACAGATACGCAGTATTTT

D: NA
V: TRBV6-1
J: TRBJ1-1
size: few
CDR3: CASSVGSTEAFF
DNA: TGTGCCAGCAGTGTAGGGAGCACTGAAGCTTTCTTT

D: NA
V: TRBV7-2
J: TRBJ2-1
size: NA
CDR3: CASTHGRGEQFF
DNA: TGTGCCAGCACCCATGGGCGGGGTGAGCAGTTCTTC

D: TRBD1
V: TRBV28
J: TRBJ1-2
size: NA
CDR3: CASSRGQGNYGYTF
DNA: TGTGCCAGCAGTCGTGGACAGGGTAACTATGGCTACACCTTC

D: TRBD2
V: TRBV6-1
J: TRBJ2-2
size: NA
CDR3: CASSEAYSGANTGELFF
DNA: TGTGCCAGCAGTGAAGCTTACAGCGGGGCGAACACCGGGGAGCTGTTTTTT

D: TRBD1
V: TRBV6-1
J: TRBJ1-5
size: NA
CDR3: CASSEGTGNQPQHF
DNA: TGTGCCAGCAGTGAAGGGACAGGGAATCAGCCCCAGCATTTT

D: NA
V: TRBV14
J: TRBJ1-1
size: NA
CDR3: CASSQVRGGAAEAFF
DNA: TGTGCCAGCAGCCAAGTTCGGGGTGGAGCGGCTGAAGCTTTCTTT